The following is a TCR beta chain sequence with its context. What it recognizes is unknown. The sequenced template was cDNA made from the entire isolated RNA. The study sequenced naive, central memory and regulatory T cell samples to an average of about 3.6 million reads. Assay used: immunoSEQ multiplex PCR; TCRdb lists only in-frame clones, some missing. The table includes about 70,000 clones, about 50% detected once. These data originate in a study of beta chain features in type 1 diabetes. Points from the study as a whole: The study found moderately but significantly shorter TCRB CDR3s in all four CD4+ subsets of Type 1 diabetes patients.

The V segment lost 3 bases and the J segment 3 bases; nucleotides outside the gene matches: 3. Germline V gene sequence: CDR1 KGHSH, CDR2 LQKENI. This CDR3 contains 15 residues. Researchers reported sorting CD4+ naive, central memory, regulatory and stem cell-like memory cells via CD45RO/CCR7/CD25/CD127/CD95/CD27. This clonotype originated in a man aged 25 to 40 with type 1 diabetes. The gene calls are TRBV18 and TRBJ2-2, with 8 bases identical to TRBD1. The sequenced sample was central memory CD4+ T cells from blood. CDR3 loop: CASSPTGVDTGELFF. The CDR3 region has the DNA TGTGCCAGCTCACCGACAGGGGTTGACACCGGGGAGCTGTTTTTT.